These 16 T cell receptor beta chains came from one sample sequenced in a study of molecular identifiers for immune sequencing clone quantification. TCRdb reprocessed the PCR reads with MiXCR, giving one entry per CDR3 protein. The sample holds 90,000 or so distinct CDR3 sequences, 20% to 25% seen once. Sequenced input: naive CD8+ T cells from blood, with Jurkat cell RNA spiked in. Subset given: FACS-sorted CD8+CD4-CCR7+CD45RA+ naive T cells. These receptor sequences come from a human donor in good health. Some libraries in this study had Jurkat cell RNA spiked in.

Worth noting for this clonotype: One end of the junction does not line up with germline, which may come from a read error. This rearrangement joins TRBV6-5 to TRBJ1-4, with a possible D match to TRBD1 (5 bases). CDR3 length: 15 residues. Germline V lookup: CDR1 MNHEY, CDR2 SVGAGI. The CDR3, as DNA: TGTGTCAGCAGTCGGCTACAGGCGTCGTTGGAAAAACTGTTTTTT. Residues: CVSSRLQASLEKLFF.

This clonotype was counted a few times. The V gene is TRBV19, the J gene TRBJ2-3; D might be TRBD1 or TRBD2, each matching 6 bases. The CDR3 loop spans 13 amino acids. Germline V gene lookup returns CDR1 LNHDA and CDR2 SQIVND (reference sequence). V lost 6 bases to trimming and J lost 1 base, with 8 bases between them. In nucleotides, the CDR3 is TGTGCCAGTAGGGAGGGGGGCACAGATACGCAGTATTTT. Protein sequence: CASREGGTDTQYF.

This clonotype was detected ten times or more. This rearrangement joins TRBV7-2 to TRBJ2-7; no firm D call. The V end lost 5 bases, the J end lost 0 bases, and 5 bases lay between the germline ends. CDR1 and CDR2 from the germline V gene are SGHTA and FQGNSA. The CDR3 sequence is 12 residues long. The CDR3 loop reads CASSPLSYEQYF. The CDR3 DNA follows: TGTGCCAGCAGCCCCCTCTCCTACGAGCAGTACTTC.

Details on this clonotype: A read error may be the cause here, since a much bigger clone is one base away. V is TRBV15 and J is TRBJ2-3; D unresolved. The CDR3 contains 18 residues. The germline gives CDR1 LNHNV, CDR2 YYDKDF (reference sequence). The CDR3 sequence is CVTSRESLRTGPTDTQYF. CDR3 bases: TGTGTCACCAGCAGAGAATCCCTAAGGACCGGACCCACAGATACGCAGTATTTT. Together with reference TRBV15 and TRBJ2-3, the CDR3 gives the full variable domain: DAMVIQNPRYQVTQFGKPVTLSCSQTLNHNVMYWYQQKSSQAPKLLFHYYDKDFNNEADTPDNFQSRRPNTSFCFLDIRSPGLGDTAMYLCVTSRESLRTGPTDTQYFGPGTRLTVL.

This chain joins TRBV20-1 and TRBJ2-3; 7 bases are a match to TRBD1. Germline V gene lookup returns CDR1 DFQATT and CDR2 SNEGSKA (reference sequence). The CDR3 length is 13 residues. The J segment lost 4 bases and the V segment lost 6 bases, leaving 7 bases of the junction unmatched. Written as DNA, the CDR3 is TGCAGTGCGGCGACAGGGATACCAGATACGCAGTATTTT. Translating gives CSAATGIPDTQYF.

A note on this clonotype: A read error may explain this, as a much larger clone is one base away. The rearrangement links TRBV19 to TRBJ2-1; 13 bases align to TRBD2. Germline V gene lookup returns CDR1 LNHDA and CDR2 SQIVND (reference sequence). There are 16 residues in the CDR3. V shed 3 bases and J 6 bases; nucleotides not matched to a gene: 5. CDR3 sequence: CASSMVGLAGCNEQFF. DNA of the CDR3: TGTGCCAGTAGTATGGTGGGACTAGCGGGGTGCAATGAGCAGTTCTTC. Variable domain in full (rest from reference TRBV19 and TRBJ2-1): DGGITQSPKYLFRKEGQNVTLSCEQNLNHDAMYWYRQDPGQGLRLIYYSQIVNDFQKGDIAEGYSVSREKKESFPLTVTSAQKNPTAFYLCASSMVGLAGCNEQFFGPGTRLTVL.

This clonotype was found once. A single base separates this from a much larger clone, so it may be a read error. The chain carries TRBV25-1 and TRBJ2-3; the D gene is possibly TRBD2 (6 bases). Germline V gives CDR1 MGHDK, CDR2 SYGVNS. The length of the CDR3 is 15 residues. The CDR3 DNA is TGTGCCAGCGGTGAGGTGTCGGGAGTGGGCGATACGCAGTATTTT. Protein sequence: CASGEVSGVGDTQYF.

The chain employs TRBV30 and TRBJ2-1; D unclear. This CDR3 spans 13 amino acids. Trimming removed 0 bases from V and 9 bases from J, with 12 bases in between. The V gene's germline CDR1 is GTSNPN and CDR2 SVGIG (reference sequence). CDR3 nucleotide sequence: TGTGCCTGGAGTGTACCCTCGGGCCGTGAGCAGTTCTTC. Its protein is CAWSVPSGREQFF.

This clonotype was detected ten times or more. The chain carries TRBV7-9 and TRBJ1-1; 8 nucleotides align to TRBD1. The CDR3 spans 15 residues. V dropped 0 bases and J dropped 5; count of bases not matched to a gene: 5. CDR1 is SEHNR, CDR2 FQNEAQ, per germline (reference sequence). The CDR3 bases are TGTGCCAGCAGCTTAGCTCAGGGGGCGGCTACTGAAGCTTTCTTT. Its translation: CASSLAQGAATEAFF.

The rearrangement uses TRBV2 and TRBJ1-2, with D possibly matching TRBD1 (6 bases). This CDR3 is 15 amino acids long. Trimming pared 1 base from V and 3 bases from J, leaving 12 bases between. The V gene's germline CDR1 is SNHLY and CDR2 FYNNEI. The CDR3 DNA reads as TGTGCCAGCAGTGAAGAGCAGGGGAACGACTATGGCTACACCTTC. Amino acid sequence: CASSEEQGNDYGYTF.

CDR3 bases: TGCGCCAGCAGCTTGGAGGCGGCCTATGGCTACACCTTC. Translated, it gives CASSLEAAYGYTF. This rearrangement joins TRBV5-1 to TRBJ1-2; no firm D call. V gave up 0 bases and J gave up 4 bases, with 7 bases separating them. Germline V gene lookup returns CDR1 SGHRS and CDR2 YFSETQ. This CDR3 is built from 13 residues.

DNA for the CDR3: TGTGCCACCAGCGTCCGGGCCCCGACCTACGAGCAGTACTTC. It yields the protein CATSVRAPTYEQYF. The chain has TRBV15 and TRBJ2-7; D remains unclear. The CDR3 contains 14 residues. Trimming left V 5 bases short and J 2 bases short, with 13 bases between. Germline CDR1 and CDR2: LNHNV and YYDKDF (reference sequence).

This clonotype was seen many times. V usage is TRBV29-1 and J usage is TRBJ2-3; D not resolved. V was clipped by 1 base and J by 6 bases, with 8 bases between them. Germline CDR1 and CDR2: SQVTM and ANQGSEA. This CDR3 has 12 amino acids. CDR3 amino acids: CSVEGVEDTQYF. The CDR3 DNA follows: TGCAGCGTTGAAGGCGTCGAGGATACGCAGTATTTT.

This clonotype was recorded a few times. V is TRBV4-1 and J is TRBJ2-7; 9 bases map to TRBD2. Germline loops: CDR1 MGHRA, CDR2 YSYEKL. This CDR3 region has 15 residues. The V and J ends lost 1 base and 7 bases, in that order; junction bases with no gene match: 8. The CDR3 DNA sequence: TGCGCCAGCAGCCAAGTAGTAGCGGGAGTTAGAGAGCAGTACTTC. Protein product: CASSQVVAGVREQYF.

The chain couples TRBV7-9 to TRBJ2-1; the D call may be TRBD1 or TRBD2 (5 bases each). Trimming removed 6 bases from V and 7 bases from J, with 16 bases in between. Per germline, CDR1 SEHNR and CDR2 FQNEAQ (reference sequence). The CDR3 spans 14 residues. The CDR3 protein is CASRSGDLNNEQFF. The DNA for the CDR3 is TGTGCCAGCAGGTCTGGGGACCTAAATAATGAGCAGTTCTTC.

This clonotype came up a few times. The chain carries TRBV20-1 and TRBJ2-1; 7 nucleotides line up with TRBD2. CDR3 length equals 15 residues. Germline V gives CDR1 DFQATT, CDR2 SNEGSKA (reference sequence). V gave up 8 bases and J gave up 0 bases; unmatched junction bases: 10. The CDR3 DNA follows: TGCAGTCAGCTGCGGCGGGACTACTCCTACAATGAGCAGTTCTTC. Amino acids: CSQLRRDYSYNEQFF.